The 21 T cell receptor beta chains below come from one sample, sequenced in a study of blood T cell repertoires in COVID-19. Only in-frame clones appear in the TCRdb table, and some are missing; sequencing was by immunoSEQ multiplex PCR. In the table there are tens of thousands of clones, around 85% of which are singletons. The sequencing sample was made of peripheral blood. The receptors derive from a human donor in a cohort sampled during active COVID-19.

V and J are TRBV2 and TRBJ1-4; D possibly corresponds to TRBD1 (6 bases). In germline, CDR1 is SNHLY, CDR2 FYNNEI. The CDR3 contains 13 residues. Trimming took off 6 bases at V and 5 bases at J, with 10 bases between the two ends. The CDR3 here is CASRAGANEKLFF. In DNA form, the CDR3 reads TGTGCCAGCAGGGCAGGGGCAAATGAAAAACTGTTTTTT.

J is TRBJ2-3 and V is TRBV10-3, with D perhaps matching TRBD1 (5 bases). V was cut by 8 bases and J by 4 bases, with 22 bases left in between. CDR1 ENHRY and CDR2 SYGVKD come from the germline V gene. The CDR3 sequence is 16 residues long. CDR3 bases: TGTGCCATCCAGGGATCGGGCCCTTCTTTTTCAGATACGCAGTATTTT. Translation gives CAIQGSGPSFSDTQYF.

In DNA form, the CDR3 reads TGTGCCAGCAGCCTGAGTGGGACAGGGGGCAATGAGCAGTTCTTC. Translating gives CASSLSGTGGNEQFF. V is TRBV27 and J is TRBJ2-1; 11 bases are shared with TRBD1. Germline CDR1 reads MNHEY; CDR2 reads SMNVEV (reference sequence). CDR3 size: 15 residues. V lost 6 bases, J lost 6 bases, and 7 bases stayed unmatched.

The rearrangement joins TRBV5-1 to TRBJ1-1; D call uncertain. Germline values: CDR1 SGHRS, CDR2 YFSETQ. This CDR3 is built from 13 residues. The V end was cut by 3 bases, the J end by 3 bases, with 9 bases between. The CDR3 loop reads CASSWYGHTEAFF. In DNA form, the CDR3 reads TGCGCCAGCAGCTGGTATGGCCACACTGAAGCTTTCTTT.

In its sample, this clone was seen a few times. The chain joins TRBV20-1 to TRBJ1-5, with D hard to call. Trimming removed 3 bases from V and 4 bases from J, with 7 bases in between. The CDR3 runs to 12 residues. The germline CDR1 and CDR2 sequences are DFQATT and SNEGSKA (reference sequence). The CDR3 is CSASGGNQPQHF. The CDR3 DNA reads as TGCAGTGCTAGTGGCGGGAATCAGCCCCAGCATTTT.

The chain is built from TRBV6-2 or TRBV6-3 and TRBJ2-1, with D perhaps matching TRBD1 (6 bases). V gave up 6 bases and J gave up 5 bases, with 20 bases separating them. The CDR3 has 16 amino acids. The germline gives CDR1 MNHEY, CDR2 SVGEGT. CDR3 sequence reads: CASRPNRAFLNNEQFF. The CDR3 DNA reads as TGTGCCAGCAGACCTAACAGGGCTTTTTTAAACAATGAGCAGTTCTTC.

V gene TRBV19 combines with J gene TRBJ2-1, with D perhaps TRBD2 (6 bases). This CDR3 is 17 amino acids long. V lost 0 bases to trimming and J lost 2 bases, with 14 bases between them. Per the germline V gene, CDR1 is LNHDA and CDR2 is SQIVND (reference sequence). The CDR3 is CASSIDRGGNTYNEQFF. DNA for the CDR3: TGTGCCAGTAGTATAGATCGGGGCGGGAATACCTACAATGAGCAGTTCTTC.

The rearrangement joins TRBV14 to TRBJ2-2; D perhaps matches TRBD2 (5 bases). The CDR3 length is 17 residues. Germline V gene data show CDR1 as SGHDN and CDR2 as FVKESK. Trimming removed 4 bases from V and 0 bases from J, with 15 bases in between. The CDR3 region has the DNA TGTGCCAGCAGCCCCCCGGGAAGGATATCGAACACCGGGGAGCTGTTTTTT. Translated, it gives CASSPPGRISNTGELFF.

This rearrangement joins TRBV7-8 to TRBJ2-1; 11 positions match TRBD1. Losses at the gene ends were 6 bases for V and 1 base for J; bases not matched to a gene: 2. The CDR3 contains 15 residues. CDR1 SGHVS and CDR2 FQNEAQ come from the germline V gene. In nucleotides, the CDR3 is TGTGCCAGCAGACGGGACAGGGGGTCCTACAATGAGCAGTTCTTC. Amino acids: CASRRDRGSYNEQFF.

Written as DNA, the CDR3 is TGTGCCAGCAGTCCTTACACCGGGGAGCTGTTTTTT. As protein: CASSPYTGELFF. The rearrangement joins TRBV12-3 or TRBV12-4 to TRBJ2-2; D is unclear. The CDR3 has 12 amino acids. V was shortened by 5 bases and J by 3 bases, with 4 bases between the two germline ends.

J is TRBJ1-1 and V is TRBV10-2; TRBD1 agrees at 8 bases. Trimming removed 10 bases from V and 3 bases from J; junction bases left unmatched: 4. The CDR3 totals 12 residues. In germline, CDR1 is WSHSY, CDR2 SAAADI. The CDR3 DNA reads TGCGCCACCCACAGGGGGGACACTGAAGCTTTCTTT. Its translation is CATHRGDTEAFF.

The chain combines TRBV28 with TRBJ1-5; maybe TRBD1 (5 bases). V shed 3 bases and J shed 1 base, with 13 bases lying between them. This CDR3 has 16 residues. The germline V gene has CDR1 MDHEN and CDR2 SYDVKM. The CDR3 nucleotides are TGTGCCAGCAGTTTTGGGGGGGGAGGGAGCAATCAGCCCCAGCATTTT. Its protein is CASSFGGGGSNQPQHF.

V usage is TRBV10-3 and J usage is TRBJ1-3; 8 bases fit TRBD1. This CDR3 has 15 amino acids. Unmatched junction bases numbered 6, after V lost 6 bases and J lost 2 bases. Germline CDR1 and CDR2: ENHRY and SYGVKD. In DNA, the CDR3 is TGTGCCATCAGCCCCCAGGGGGCGACTGGAAACACCATATATTTT. This sequence encodes CAISPQGATGNTIYF.

This clone appeared once. The J gene is TRBJ2-3, the V gene TRBV2, with 9 bases that match TRBD2. The germline CDR1 and CDR2 sequences are SNHLY and FYNNEI. Trimming took 6 bases from V and 0 from J; bases not matched to a gene: 4. This CDR3 has 15 residues. CDR3 DNA sequence: TGTGCCAGCAGCTTCAGCGGGGGGAGCACAGATACGCAGTATTTT. It encodes CASSFSGGSTDTQYF.

This chain joins TRBV15 and TRBJ1-2, with 8 positions matching TRBD1. The V and J ends lost 1 base and 6 bases, in that order; junction bases with no gene match: 4. CDR3 length: 14 residues. Germline CDR1 reads LNHNV; CDR2 reads YYDKDF (reference sequence). The CDR3 region is CATSRGGRGHGYTF. The CDR3 bases are TGTGCCACCAGCAGAGGTGGCAGGGGGCATGGCTACACCTTC.

This clone was seen just once. The chain recombines TRBV25-1 with TRBJ2-7; maybe TRBD1 (6 bases). V lost 5 bases and J 9 bases, leaving 17 bases between the germline ends. This CDR3 region has 13 residues. CDR1 MGHDK and CDR2 SYGVNS come from the germline V gene. The DNA of the CDR3 is TGTGCCAGCAGTAACACAGGGCCCGGGGTGCAGTACTTC. This sequence encodes CASSNTGPGVQYF.

The chain joins TRBV5-5 to TRBJ2-3; tentative D call: TRBD2 (6 bases). The V gene lost 4 bases and the J gene lost 2 bases, with 14 bases spanning the gap. Germline CDR1 reads SGHKS; CDR2 reads YYEKEE (reference sequence). This CDR3 contains 15 residues. The CDR3 nucleotides are TGTGCCAGCAGCCAGATGAGCGGGCTCACAGATACGCAGTATTTT. Translated, it gives CASSQMSGLTDTQYF.

The V and J genes are TRBV7-8 and TRBJ2-1, with D maybe TRBD1 (6 bases). V shed 4 bases and J shed 4 bases, with 11 bases lying between them. Germline-derived CDR1 and CDR2 are SGHVS and FQNEAQ. The CDR3 consists of 14 residues. Written as DNA, the CDR3 is TGTGCCAGCAGCTCATACACAGGGTACAATGAGCAGTTCTTC. Its translation is CASSSYTGYNEQFF.

The V and J genes are TRBV12-5 and TRBJ1-5; 8 nucleotides align to TRBD1. The ends lost 2 bases at V and 4 bases at J; junction bases unmatched: 10. There are 17 residues in the CDR3. Looked up from germline, CDR1 is LGHNT and CDR2 is FRNRAP. CDR3 sequence (DNA): TGTGCTAGTGGTTTGACCCCCAGGGGGCAGGGAAATCAGCCCCAGCATTTT. Its protein is CASGLTPRGQGNQPQHF.

V is TRBV7-8 and J is TRBJ2-4; D gene uncertain. V was cut by 5 bases and J by 8 bases, with 19 bases left in between. Germline V gene lookup returns CDR1 SGHVS and CDR2 FQNEAQ. The CDR3 totals 15 residues. The CDR3 is CASSPRFPGPDIQYF. In nucleotides, the CDR3 is TGTGCCAGCAGCCCCAGATTCCCAGGTCCGGACATTCAGTACTTC.

The chain uses TRBV19 and TRBJ1-1, with TRBD1 matching 7 bases. The V and J ends lost 3 bases and 4 bases, in that order; junction bases with no gene match: 5. Germline V gives CDR1 LNHDA, CDR2 SQIVND (reference sequence). The CDR3 totals 14 residues. The CDR3 bases are TGTGCCAGTAGTATCGGGACAGTCCCCACTGAAGCTTTCTTT. This codes for CASSIGTVPTEAFF.